The rows below give T cell receptor beta chains drawn from one sample of a study of cytomegalovirus exposure and HLA in healthy donors. Here immunoSEQ multiplex PCR was the method, and the copy in TCRdb shows in-frame clones only, minus some. The table shows 100,000 or so clones, with around 70% occurring only once. Sequenced: PBMCs. Receptors originate from a man aged 25-45 years in good health and CMV-seronegative. The CDR3 runs from the conserved cysteine through the conserved F or W. The D gene is left open where the match is weak. Some rows have no size entry. The others give once, few or many, or a class for an expanded clone.

>NA|TRBV7-9|17|TRBJ2-7|TRBD2
TGTGCCAGCAGCTTATCCTTTGGTGGACTAGCAGGCCACGAGCAGTACTTC
CASSLSFGGLAGHEQYF
>NA|TRBV5-1|13|TRBJ1-6|NA
TGCGCCAGCAGCGACAGGAATAATTCACCCCTCCACTTT
CASSDRNNSPLHF
>few|TRBV4-3|15|TRBJ2-7|TRBD2
TGCGCCAGCAGCCAAGATACGGGAGGGGCGTACGAGCAGTACTTC
CASSQDTGGAYEQYF
>NA|TRBV21-1|15|TRBJ2-7|NA
TGTGCCAGCAGCCTAAATAGCGGGAGCTCCTACGAGCAGTACTTC
CASSLNSGSSYEQYF
>NA|TRBV5-1|17|TRBJ2-7|TRBD2
TGCGCCAGCAGCTTGGTTGCTAGCGGGAGTAGTAGCCACGAGCAGTACTTC
CASSLVASGSSSHEQYF
>NA|TRBV5-1|15|TRBJ2-7|TRBD1
TGCGCCAGCAGCTTGGGACGGACAGGCTCCTACGAGCAGTACTTC
CASSLGRTGSYEQYF
>NA|TRBV6-5|15|TRBJ2-3|TRBD1
TGTGCCAGCAGTTACCGGGACAGGGCCACAGATACGCAGTATTTT
CASSYRDRATDTQYF
>NA|TRBV28|14|TRBJ2-5|NA
TGTGCCAGCAGTTCCCCTGACAGTCAAGAGACCCAGTACTTC
CASSSPDSQETQYF
>NA|TRBV19|13|TRBJ1-1|NA
TGTGCCAGTAGTATAGCTGAACGGACTGAAGCTTTCTTT
CASSIAERTEAFF
>NA|TRBV9|16|TRBJ1-1|TRBD1
TGTGCCAGCAGCGTAGGGACAGGGAGGGTCAACACTGAAGCTTTCTTT
CASSVGTGRVNTEAFF
>NA|TRBV30|15|TRBJ1-3|NA
TGTGCCTGGAGTGTACGGGGGGCGTCCGGAAACACCATATATTTT
CAWSVRGASGNTIYF
>few|TRBV30|16|TRBJ2-7|TRBD2
TGTGCCTGGAGTACCCTAGGGACTAGCGATTACTACGAGCAGTACTTC
CAWSTLGTSDYYEQYF
>NA|TRBV28|16|TRBJ2-3|TRBD2
TGTGCCAGCAGTTTAGAAGCGGGAGTCAACACAGATACGCAGTATTTT
CASSLEAGVNTDTQYF
>NA|TRBV30|14|TRBJ1-5|NA
TGTGCCTGGACAACCACAGGGATCAATCAGCCCCAGCATTTT
CAWTTTGINQPQHF
>NA|TRBV6-1|13|TRBJ1-1|NA
TGTGCCAGCAGTGTGAGAATCAACACTGAAGCTTTCTTT
CASSVRINTEAFF
>few|TRBV7-2|13|TRBJ2-7|NA
TGTGCCAGCAGCCGCATCTTTGGGCAGGAGCAGTACTTC
CASSRIFGQEQYF
>NA|TRBV6-1|13|TRBJ1-2|TRBD1
TGTGCCAGCAGTGAATTGGCAGGGGGTTTCTACACCTTC
CASSELAGGFYTF
>NA|TRBV28|17|TRBJ1-5|NA
TGTGCCAGCAGTCCGACCGAGCAGGCCTATAGCAATCAGCCCCAGCATTTT
CASSPTEQAYSNQPQHF
>NA|TRBV28|15|TRBJ2-5|NA
TGTGCCAGCAGCTCGCGGTTAGACTTGCAAGAGACCCAGTACTTC
CASSSRLDLQETQYF
>NA|TRBV6-1|15|TRBJ2-7|NA
TGTGCCAGCAGTGAACAACACGGCAGGTTTTACGAGCAGTACTTC
CASSEQHGRFYEQYF
>NA|TRBV28|11|TRBJ2-1|NA
TGTGCCAGCAGTCGGACAGATAGACAGTTCTTC
CASSRTDRQFF
>once|TRBV6-6|14|TRBJ2-3|NA
TGTGCCAGCAGCCCCAGCAGGGCGACAGATACGCAGTATTTT
CASSPSRATDTQYF
>NA|TRBV4-3|16|TRBJ1-2|NA
TGCGCCAGCAGCCAAACGCGGGCGGGGCTCTCTAGGGGCTACACCTTC
CASSQTRAGLSRGYTF